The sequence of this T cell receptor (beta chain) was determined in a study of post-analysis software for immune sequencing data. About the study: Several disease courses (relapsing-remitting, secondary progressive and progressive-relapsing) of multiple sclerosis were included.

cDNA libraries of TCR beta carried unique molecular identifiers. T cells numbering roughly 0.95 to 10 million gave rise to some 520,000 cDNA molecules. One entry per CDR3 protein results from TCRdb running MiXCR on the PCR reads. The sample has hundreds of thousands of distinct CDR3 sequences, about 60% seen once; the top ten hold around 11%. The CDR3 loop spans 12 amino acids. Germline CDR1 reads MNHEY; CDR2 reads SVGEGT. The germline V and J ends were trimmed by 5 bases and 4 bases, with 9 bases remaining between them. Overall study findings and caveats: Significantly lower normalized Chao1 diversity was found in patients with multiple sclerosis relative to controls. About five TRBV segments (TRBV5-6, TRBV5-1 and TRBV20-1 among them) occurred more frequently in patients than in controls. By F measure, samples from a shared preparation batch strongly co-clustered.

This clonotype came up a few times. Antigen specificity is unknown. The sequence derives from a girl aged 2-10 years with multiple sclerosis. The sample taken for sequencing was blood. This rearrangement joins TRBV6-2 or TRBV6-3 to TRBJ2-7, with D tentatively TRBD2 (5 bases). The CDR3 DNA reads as TGTGCCAGCAGTATGTCGGGGTACGAGCAGTACTTC. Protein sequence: CASSMSGYEQYF.